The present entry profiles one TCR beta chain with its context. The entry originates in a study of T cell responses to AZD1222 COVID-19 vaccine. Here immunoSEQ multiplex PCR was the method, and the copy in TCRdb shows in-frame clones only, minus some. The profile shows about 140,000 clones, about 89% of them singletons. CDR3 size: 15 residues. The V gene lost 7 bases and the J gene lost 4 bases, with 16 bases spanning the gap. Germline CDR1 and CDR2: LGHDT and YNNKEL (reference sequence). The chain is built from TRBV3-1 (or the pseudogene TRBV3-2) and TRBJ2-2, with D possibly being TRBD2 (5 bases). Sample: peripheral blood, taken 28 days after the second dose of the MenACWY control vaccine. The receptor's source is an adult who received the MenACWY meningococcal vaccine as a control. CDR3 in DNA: TGTGCCAGCACCACAGACTACCATGCCACCGGGGAGCTGTTTTTT. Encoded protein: CASTTDYHATGELFF.